This T cell receptor beta chain was profiled in a study of blood T cell repertoires in COVID-19. The method was immunoSEQ multiplex PCR; TCRdb's version includes in-frame clones alone and lacks a portion of them. The table lists 95,000 to 150,000 clones, roughly 77% of them singletons. Germline loops: CDR1 SGHTA, CDR2 FQGNSA. CDR3 length: 15 residues. The J segment lost 8 bases and the V segment lost 5 bases, leaving 8 bases of the junction unmatched. This TCR was sampled from a man between 60 and 75 years old with active or convalescent COVID-19. The chain combines TRBV7-2 with TRBJ1-5; TRBD1 matches 11 bases. Sequencing was carried out using peripheral blood. The CDR3 loop reads CASSPGTGGFEPQHF. The CDR3 DNA reads as TGTGCCAGCAGCCCCGGGACAGGGGGATTCGAGCCCCAGCATTTT.